This T cell receptor (beta chain) was recorded in a study of T cells in Graves' hyperthyroidism and ophthalmopathy (dated by TCRdb to about 2019). For context, the study as a whole: Peripheral blood was collected at initial diagnosis, before any treatment. The 90 to 100 discovery patients were randomly divided into training and test sets at a 7:3 ratio. An independent validation cohort of under 20 hyperthyroidism patients and approximately 15 patients who later progressed to ophthalmopathy tested prospective prediction of ophthalmopathy. A discovery cohort of about a hundred patients, 43 with Graves' ophthalmopathy and approximately 55 with stable Graves' hyperthyroidism, was used to find distinguishing TCR V-J signatures. TCR Vbeta CDR3 sequencing of 120 to 150 peripheral blood samples (approximately 44 ophthalmopathy, roughly 72 hyperthyroidism and roughly 17 progressor patients) is reported in the paper. In addition, the study compared T-cell repertoires in thyroid tissue and in blood from five or six Graves' hyperthyroidism patients. Once sampling was done, hyperthyroidism patients were given methimazole at a starting dose of 30 mg daily, whereas ophthalmopathy patients were given high-dose intravenous methylprednisolone. The research as a whole found: Ophthalmopathy was separated from stable hyperthyroidism by a 13 V-J signature model, with over 85% sensitivity and about 81% specificity obtained in cross-validation and 80%/75% obtained in testing. Most expanded thyroid clonotypes (frequency above 0.001) were also found in blood, which suggests that blood repertoires may mirror thyroid immune responses. In validation, progression to ophthalmopathy was predicted by the model with roughly 71% sensitivity and 72.22% specificity, a median of around 6.5 months before onset. Sample size was not statistically predetermined, and blinding of investigators to group allocation was not performed.

V is trimmed back by 6 bases and J by 6 bases, and the junction contains 7 bases that no gene match accounts for. For CDR1 and CDR2, the germline V gene lists MDHEN and SYDVKM. Counted from cysteine to phenylalanine, this CDR3 has 15 amino acids. Only the CDR3 DNA is retained, 45 bases long and in frame from the first base. TCR beta CDR3 regions were amplified from RNA transcripts. For the first round of RT-PCR on the TCR CDR3, the HTBI primer set was used together with the Qiagen OneStep RT-PCR kit. A second multiplex PCR round built the libraries, followed by size selection and purification. The libraries were sequenced on an Illumina HiSeq2000 using paired-end 100 bp reads. The published analysis was carried out like this. Raw data were processed with SOAPnuke, discarding reads with adapters, uncalled bases, mean Phred below 15, or no exact constant-primer or identifier match. High-quality paired reads were merged using COPE v1.2.5, and each unique nucleotide sequence was defined as a clonotype. Clonotypes were aligned to IMGT TRBV, TRBD and TRBJ reference segments using MiTCR v1.1. The analysis was restricted to V-J combinations with a frequency above 0.0001, which together covered 99.2% of the repertoires. The TCS score was defined as the ratio of F50 (clonal expansion) to E x V (chaos), calculated using BLOSUM62-based TCRdist between CDR3 peptides within each V-J. Welch's t-statistics and random forest reduced roughly 530 V-J features to roughly 13, which were used in a naive Bayes classifier (R e1071). Using fastp trimming at Q25 and MiXCR clonotype assembly, TCRdb reanalyzed the public sequencing data and kept in-frame beta chains. All rows with the same CDR3 protein become a single entry with the most common DNA and genes. In this record, the V and J calls reflect TCRdb's handling and not the investigators' own analysis. The sample table lists fewer than 350,000 distinct CDR3 sequences, about an eighth of them with a count of one. Clones ranked in the top ten supply 7.8% of the sample.

Hyperthyroidism patients were aged 18 to 65 years and newly diagnosed, with disease duration of less than 2 months. Patients with uncontrolled infections, other autoimmune diseases, pregnancy or lactation were excluded. Clinical symptoms, serum thyroxine and TRAb, thyroid ultrasound, and orbital computed tomography formed the basis for the diagnoses. For progressor patients, blood was drawn at the first diagnosis of hyperthyroidism, before any ophthalmopathy symptoms had appeared. PBMCs were separated from under 12 ml of fresh peripheral blood using Ficoll-Paque density gradient centrifugation. Progressor patients were defined as those initially diagnosed with Graves' hyperthyroidism in whom ophthalmopathy developed during follow-up. Trizol reagent was used to extract total RNA, and RNA quality was then checked on an Agilent 2100 Bioanalyzer. Many counts were recorded for this clonotype. This clone's antigen is unknown. Per-base qualities were not stored, and no clone one base away is much larger.

Recombination linked TRBV28 to TRBJ2-1; 11 of the junction bases match TRBD2. Sequenced sample: blood. This TCR came from a woman aged 30 to 39 with Graves' hyperthyroidism that later progressed to Graves' ophthalmopathy. The CDR3 is CASSPGLAGTNEQFF. The nucleotide sequence is given as TGTGCCAGCAGCCCCGGACTAGCGGGTACCAATGAGCAGTTCTTC.